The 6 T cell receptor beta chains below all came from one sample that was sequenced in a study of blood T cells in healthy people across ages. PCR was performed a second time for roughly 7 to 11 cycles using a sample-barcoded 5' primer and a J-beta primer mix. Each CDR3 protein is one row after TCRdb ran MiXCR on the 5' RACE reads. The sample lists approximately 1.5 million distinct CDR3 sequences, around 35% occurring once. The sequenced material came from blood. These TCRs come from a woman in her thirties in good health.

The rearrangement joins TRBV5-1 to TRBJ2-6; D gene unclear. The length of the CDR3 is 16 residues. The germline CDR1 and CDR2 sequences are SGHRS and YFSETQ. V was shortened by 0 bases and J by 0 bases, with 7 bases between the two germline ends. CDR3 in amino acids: CASSLDVSSGANVLTF. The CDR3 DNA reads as TGCGCCAGCAGCTTGGATGTCAGCTCTGGGGCCAACGTCCTGACTTTC.

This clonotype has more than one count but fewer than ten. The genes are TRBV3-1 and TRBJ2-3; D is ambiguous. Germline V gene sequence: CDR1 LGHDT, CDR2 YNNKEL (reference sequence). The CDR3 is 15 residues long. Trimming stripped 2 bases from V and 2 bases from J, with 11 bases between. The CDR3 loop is CASSQYFGDTDTQYF. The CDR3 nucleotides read TGTGCCAGCAGCCAATATTTTGGGGACACAGATACGCAGTATTTT.

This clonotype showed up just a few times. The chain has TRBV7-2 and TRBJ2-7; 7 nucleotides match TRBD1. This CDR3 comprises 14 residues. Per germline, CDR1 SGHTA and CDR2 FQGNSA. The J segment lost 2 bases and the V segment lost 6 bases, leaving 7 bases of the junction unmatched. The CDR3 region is CASRNRDRTYEQYF. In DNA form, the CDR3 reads TGTGCCAGCAGGAACCGGGACAGAACCTACGAGCAGTACTTC.

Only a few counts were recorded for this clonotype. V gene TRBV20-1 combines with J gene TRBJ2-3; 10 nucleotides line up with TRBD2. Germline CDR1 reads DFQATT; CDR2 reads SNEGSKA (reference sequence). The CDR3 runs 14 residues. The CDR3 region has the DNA TGCGGTACGGCCGGGACTAGCGGCACAGATACGCAGTATTTT. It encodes CGTAGTSGTDTQYF.

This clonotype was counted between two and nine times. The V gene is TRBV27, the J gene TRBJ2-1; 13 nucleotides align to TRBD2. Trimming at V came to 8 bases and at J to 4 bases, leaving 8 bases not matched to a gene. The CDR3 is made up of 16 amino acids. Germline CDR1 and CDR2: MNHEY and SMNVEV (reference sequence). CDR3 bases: TGTGCCAGCGGACTAGCGGGAGAACACATTTACAATGAGCAGTTCTTC. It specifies CASGLAGEHIYNEQFF.

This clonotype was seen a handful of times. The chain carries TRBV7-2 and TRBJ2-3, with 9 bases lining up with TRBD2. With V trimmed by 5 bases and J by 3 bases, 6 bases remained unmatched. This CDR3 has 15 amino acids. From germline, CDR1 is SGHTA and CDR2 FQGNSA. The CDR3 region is CASSPQRGVTDTQYF. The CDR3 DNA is TGTGCCAGCAGCCCCCAGCGGGGGGTAACAGATACGCAGTATTTT.